This T cell receptor beta chain is drawn from a study of blood T cell repertoires in COVID-19. Overall study context: The study drew acute and convalescent COVID-19 samples from the United States, Italy and Spain. Sources were T cells, B-cell-depleted T cells, or PBMCs; the material itself was cDNA or gDNA.

Source study methods: Amplification from reference gene primers served as the basis for estimated nucleated cell counts. TCRdb's table, derived via immunoSEQ multiplex PCR, lists solely in-frame clones and lacks some. For V, J and clone size, that table is used; D and trimming come from the DNA. The sample yields under 200,000 clones, about 93% seen once. Trimming pared 1 base from V and 8 bases from J, leaving 15 bases between. Per germline, CDR1 SGHNT and CDR2 YYREEE (reference sequence). This CDR3 has 15 amino acids. This receptor was identified in a man aged 45-65 years with acute or convalescent COVID-19. Sequencing was performed on peripheral blood. V is TRBV5-4 and J is TRBJ1-4; tentatively, D is TRBD1 (6 bases). The CDR3 nucleotides read TGTGCCAGCAGCTTGATGTCTCAGGGGCGGGAAAAACTGTTTTTT. Amino acids: CASSLMSQGREKLFF.